These T cell receptor beta chains were read from a single sample in a study of Graves' ophthalmopathy and Graves' hyperthyroidism. Each CDR3 protein is one row after TCRdb ran MiXCR on the multiplex PCR reads. The sample includes approximately 1.2 million distinct CDR3 sequences, about two fifths of them seen just once. The sequencing input was peripheral blood or thyroid tissue (not recorded which). The receptors derive from an adult man with Graves' hyperthyroidism. Each CDR3 is given with its conserved first and last residue. Each record gives: V gene, clone size, J gene, D gene, CDR3 length, CDR3 protein, CDR3 DNA. The D gene is left open where the match is weak. Not all rows give a size; the values are once, few, many and, for expanded clones, a class.

v_gene: TRBV15
abundance: -
j_gene: TRBJ2-5
d_gene: TRBD1
len: 16
CDR3aa: CATSRVSGTAQETQYF
CDR3nt: TGTGCCACCAGCAGAGTGTCAGGGACAGCTCAAGAGACCCAGTACTTC

v_gene: TRBV20-1
abundance: once
j_gene: TRBJ2-2
d_gene: TRBD1
len: 14
CDR3aa: CSARDRGAFGELFF
CDR3nt: TGCAGTGCAAGGGACAGGGGGGCATTCGGGGAGCTGTTTTTT

v_gene: TRBV18
abundance: few
j_gene: TRBJ1-3
d_gene: TRBD1
len: 16
CDR3aa: CASSPPGQGSGNTIYF
CDR3nt: TGTGCCAGCTCACCACCGGGACAGGGCTCTGGAAACACCATATATTTT

v_gene: TRBV7-2
abundance: -
j_gene: TRBJ2-5
d_gene: -
len: 12
CDR3aa: CASSRQEETQYF
CDR3nt: TGTGCCAGCAGCCGCCAAGAGGAGACCCAGTACTTC

v_gene: TRBV2
abundance: many
j_gene: TRBJ1-5
d_gene: -
len: 15
CDR3aa: CASSDAGSSNQPQHF
CDR3nt: TGTGCCAGCAGTGATGCCGGGTCTAGCAATCAGCCCCAGCATTTT

v_gene: TRBV4-3
abundance: -
j_gene: TRBJ1-4
d_gene: TRBD1
len: 18
CDR3aa: CASSQDLRRTGGLEKLFF
CDR3nt: TGCGCCAGCAGCCAAGACCTACGACGGACAGGAGGGCTAGAAAAACTGTTTTTT

v_gene: TRBV4-3
abundance: -
j_gene: TRBJ1-1
d_gene: TRBD1
len: 15
CDR3aa: CASSQEGTGSTGAFF
CDR3nt: TGCGCCAGCAGCCAAGAGGGGACAGGGTCTACGGGAGCTTTCTTT

v_gene: TRBV19
abundance: many
j_gene: TRBJ1-5
d_gene: -
len: 15
CDR3aa: CASSTVAGKGQPQHF
CDR3nt: TGTGCCAGTAGTACAGTAGCTGGGAAGGGTCAGCCCCAGCATTTT

v_gene: TRBV7-9
abundance: many
j_gene: TRBJ2-2
d_gene: -
len: 15
CDR3aa: CASSEVVANTGELFF
CDR3nt: TGTGCCAGCAGCGAGGTAGTCGCGAACACCGGGGAGCTGTTTTTT

v_gene: TRBV10-2
abundance: few
j_gene: TRBJ1-2
d_gene: TRBD1
len: 16
CDR3aa: CASRGQGRRSHYGYTF
CDR3nt: TGTGCCAGCAGAGGACAGGGTAGGAGGTCACACTATGGCTACACCTTC

v_gene: TRBV5-1
abundance: many
j_gene: TRBJ2-7
d_gene: TRBD2
len: 15
CDR3aa: CASSPGSGAIYEQYF
CDR3nt: TGCGCCAGCAGCCCAGGTAGCGGGGCTATCTACGAGCAGTACTTC

v_gene: TRBV12-3/TRBV12-4
abundance: few
j_gene: TRBJ1-5
d_gene: -
len: 15
CDR3aa: CASSLYGQRNQPQHF
CDR3nt: TGTGCCAGCAGTTTATACGGACAGCGCAATCAGCCCCAGCATTTT

v_gene: TRBV7-2
abundance: few
j_gene: TRBJ1-1
d_gene: TRBD1
len: 13
CDR3aa: CASSYKTGTEAFF
CDR3nt: TGTGCCAGCAGTTACAAGACAGGGACTGAAGCTTTCTTT

v_gene: TRBV7-9
abundance: many
j_gene: TRBJ1-6
d_gene: -
len: 15
CDR3aa: CASSLARGEGSPLHF
CDR3nt: TGTGCCAGCAGCTTAGCTCGCGGGGAGGGATCACCCCTCCACTTT

v_gene: TRBV29-1
abundance: once
j_gene: TRBJ2-6
d_gene: -
len: 12
CDR3aa: CSSPRGANVLTF
CDR3nt: TGCAGCTCACCGCGGGGGGCCAACGTCCTGACTTTC

v_gene: TRBV5-5
abundance: few
j_gene: TRBJ2-7
d_gene: TRBD1
len: 18
CDR3aa: CASSLGGPGQYLSYEQYF
CDR3nt: TGTGCCAGCAGCTTGGGGGGACCGGGACAGTACCTTTCCTACGAGCAGTACTTC

v_gene: TRBV10-3
abundance: -
j_gene: TRBJ1-2
d_gene: TRBD1
len: 15
CDR3aa: CAITKQGATSDGYTF
CDR3nt: TGTGCCATCACCAAGCAGGGGGCGACTTCTGATGGCTACACCTTC

v_gene: TRBV5-5
abundance: -
j_gene: TRBJ2-7
d_gene: TRBD2
len: 20
CDR3aa: CASSPRIGWREAGAVYEQYF
CDR3nt: TGTGCCAGCAGCCCCCGTATAGGTTGGCGGGAGGCTGGAGCTGTTTATGAGCAGTACTTC

v_gene: TRBV7-2
abundance: few
j_gene: TRBJ2-5
d_gene: -
len: 18
CDR3aa: CASSLVGAIGITQETQYF
CDR3nt: TGTGCCAGCAGCTTAGTTGGGGCAATAGGGATTACTCAAGAGACCCAGTACTTC

v_gene: TRBV6-5
abundance: -
j_gene: TRBJ2-7
d_gene: TRBD1
len: 15
CDR3aa: CASRAYRGSSYEQYF
CDR3nt: TGTGCCAGCAGAGCTTACAGGGGGAGCTCCTACGAGCAGTACTTC

v_gene: TRBV29-1
abundance: many
j_gene: TRBJ1-4
d_gene: -
len: 14
CDR3aa: CSVDSRDSNEKLFF
CDR3nt: TGCAGCGTTGATTCCCGGGACTCTAATGAAAAACTGTTTTTT

v_gene: TRBV9
abundance: -
j_gene: TRBJ2-7
d_gene: -
len: 15
CDR3aa: CASSPRPGTGHEQYF
CDR3nt: TGTGCCAGCAGCCCCCGCCCCGGGACCGGCCACGAGCAGTACTTC

v_gene: TRBV29-1
abundance: -
j_gene: TRBJ1-1
d_gene: TRBD1
len: 13
CDR3aa: CSASTGRDTEAFF
CDR3nt: TGCAGCGCATCGACAGGGAGAGACACTGAAGCTTTCTTT